Below are 24 T cell receptor beta chains sequenced from a single sample in a study of blood T cell repertoires in COVID-19. Produced via immunoSEQ multiplex PCR; TCRdb's table is partial and in-frame only. Among about 250,000 clones listed, roughly nine tenths were seen once. The sequenced material came from peripheral blood. The origin of the receptors is a man in his late teens or twenties with active or convalescent COVID-19.

The rearrangement links TRBV6-2 or TRBV6-3 to TRBJ1-1, with D perhaps matching TRBD1 (5 bases). The CDR3 sequence is 14 residues long. Germline V gives CDR1 MNHEY, CDR2 SVGEGT. The V and J ends lost 4 bases and 2 bases respectively, with 11 bases between them. The CDR3 loop is CASSSPTANTEAFF. CDR3 sequence (DNA): TGTGCCAGCAGTTCCCCGACAGCCAACACTGAAGCTTTCTTT.

This clone showed up just once. In nucleotides, the CDR3 is TGTGCCAGCAGCTTATCCGGCCTCGCGGACGGGGAGCTGTTTTTT. Its protein product is CASSLSGLADGELFF. The genes are TRBV11-2 and TRBJ2-2; D unclear. The CDR3 extends over 15 amino acids. V shed 2 bases and J shed 7 bases, with 14 bases lying between them. Germline V gives CDR1 SGHAT, CDR2 FQNNGV.

This clone was counted once. This sequence joins TRBV5-1 and TRBJ1-1; 8 bases match TRBD1. V was clipped by 1 base and J by 0 bases; unmatched bases: 5. CDR3 size: 16 residues. CDR1 and CDR2 from the germline V gene are SGHRS and YFSETQ. The CDR3 DNA sequence: TGCGCCAGCAGCTTGCTGCAGGGGGCGGTGAACACTGAAGCTTTCTTT. Translated, it gives CASSLLQGAVNTEAFF.

The rearrangement uses TRBV10-1 and TRBJ2-7; tentative D call: TRBD1 (6 bases). The CDR3 length is 13 residues. V was cut by 0 bases and J by 5 bases, with 8 bases left in between. From germline, CDR1 is WNHNN and CDR2 SYGVQD (reference sequence). The CDR3 DNA sequence: TGCGCCAGCAGTGAGTCTGGGGGCCACGAGCAGTACTTC. Protein sequence: CASSESGGHEQYF.

The chain recombines TRBV7-8 with TRBJ2-1, with D maybe TRBD2 (5 bases). The V gene lost 3 bases and the J gene lost 0 bases, with 15 bases spanning the gap. This CDR3 has 17 residues. Per the germline V gene, CDR1 is SGHVS and CDR2 is FQNEAQ. In DNA, the CDR3 is TGTGCCAGCAGCTTGGAACCCGGGATAAGCTCCTACAATGAGCAGTTCTTC. As protein: CASSLEPGISSYNEQFF. Complete variable domain (other parts from reference TRBV7-8 and TRBJ2-1): GAGVSQSPRYKVAKRGQDVALRCDPISGHVSLFWYQQALGQGPEFLTYFQNEAQLDKSGLPSDRFFAERPEGSVSTLKIQRTQQEDSAVYLCASSLEPGISSYNEQFFGPGTRLTVL.

The V call is TRBV1, the J call TRBJ1-6; TRBD1, the D gene given by the table, was not confirmed from the DNA. TRBV1 is listed as a pseudogene. This CDR3 has 18 residues. This chain's CDR3 is CTSSQNFPGAPYNSPLHF. CDR3 bases: TGCACCAGCAGCCAAAATTTTCCAGGGGCACCGTATAATTCACCCCTCCACTTT.

The CDR3: CASSPRQGARNSPLHF. The CDR3 nucleotides are TGTGCCAGCAGCCCCCGACAGGGGGCTAGGAATTCACCCCTCCACTTT. The chain has TRBV9 and TRBJ1-6; 10 bases match TRBD1. There are 16 residues in the CDR3. With V trimmed by 4 bases and J by 7 bases, 8 bases remained unmatched. The germline V gene has CDR1 SGDLS and CDR2 YYNGEE.

This clone showed up just once. CDR3 DNA sequence: TGTGCCATCAGTGAGTCAAACAGGGTCGGCGAGCAGTACTTC. Residues: CAISESNRVGEQYF. This sequence joins TRBV10-3 and TRBJ2-7; TRBD1 might be the D (6 bases). V lost 0 bases, J lost 6 bases, and 12 bases lay in between. Looked up from germline, CDR1 is ENHRY and CDR2 is SYGVKD. The CDR3 runs 14 residues.

The chain recombines TRBV30 with TRBJ1-6; D is unresolved. This CDR3 comprises 13 residues. CDR1 and CDR2 from the germline V gene are GTSNPN and SVGIG (reference sequence). The V end was cut by 8 bases, the J end by 4 bases, with 12 bases between. In DNA form, the CDR3 reads TGTGCCCAAGAACGAGGTTATAATTCACCCCTCCACTTT. Translating it yields CAQERGYNSPLHF.

The gene calls are TRBV27 and TRBJ2-3, with 7 bases aligning to TRBD1. Germline loops: CDR1 MNHEY, CDR2 SMNVEV (reference sequence). The CDR3 consists of 19 residues. Losses at the gene ends were 2 bases for V and 0 bases for J; bases not matched to a gene: 14. The CDR3 DNA is TGTGCCAGCAGTTTAAGTCCGCCGGTAGGGGGCTCTAGCACAGATACGCAGTATTTT. Translated, it gives CASSLSPPVGGSSTDTQYF.

The genes are TRBV7-2 and TRBJ1-4, with TRBD1 matching over 8 bases. The germline V gene encodes CDR1 SGHTA and CDR2 FQGNSA. V was pared by 2 bases and J by 11 bases, with 7 bases of the junction left unmatched. The CDR3 extends over 14 amino acids. The CDR3 DNA reads TGTGCCAGCAGCTTACGGACAGGGTCAGAGAAACTGTTTTTT. This sequence encodes CASSLRTGSEKLFF.

The V gene is TRBV29-1, the J gene TRBJ1-1, with D maybe TRBD1 (6 bases). Deletions cut 5 bases from V and 0 bases from J, with 10 bases between. Germline CDR1 reads SQVTM; CDR2 reads ANQGSEA. CDR3 length equals 13 residues. CDR3 sequence (DNA): TGCAGCGTTCGACAGGCTATGAACACTGAAGCTTTCTTT. It encodes CSVRQAMNTEAFF.

This clone was detected many times. The CDR3 bases are TGTGCCGGAGGACAGGGAGTCTATGGCTACACCTTC. This codes for CAGGQGVYGYTF. J is TRBJ1-2 and V is TRBV6-6; 8 nucleotides line up with TRBD1. This CDR3 has 12 amino acids. Germline V gives CDR1 MNHNY, CDR2 SVGAGI (reference sequence). The V and J ends lost 11 bases and 4 bases, in that order; junction bases with no gene match: 6.

V gene TRBV9 combines with J gene TRBJ2-1; 10 positions match TRBD2. Germline CDR1 reads SGDLS; CDR2 reads YYNGEE. The CDR3 sequence is 15 residues long. The junction had 5 bases not matched to a gene; V was cut back by 0 bases and J by 8 bases. In DNA form, the CDR3 reads TGTGCCAGCAGCGTAGGGACAGCGGGGGGGGATGAGCAGTTCTTC. Encoded protein: CASSVGTAGGDEQFF.

The V gene is TRBV2, the J gene TRBJ1-1, with 9 bases matching TRBD1. Germline V gives CDR1 SNHLY, CDR2 FYNNEI. This CDR3 has 15 amino acids. Unmatched junction bases numbered 5, after V lost 5 bases and J lost 1 base. The CDR3 region has the DNA TGTGCCAGCAGTATCCCGGGACAGGGGAACACTGAAGCTTTCTTT. Translated, it gives CASSIPGQGNTEAFF.

The chain uses TRBV20-1 and TRBJ1-4, with D possibly being TRBD1 (5 bases). Per the germline V gene, CDR1 is DFQATT and CDR2 is SNEGSKA (reference sequence). CDR3 length: 10 residues. In DNA form, the CDR3 reads TGCAGCGTCTGGGGGAGGCAACTGTTTTTT. Translated: CSVWGRQLFF.

V is TRBV30 and J is TRBJ2-5, with D possibly matching TRBD2 (5 bases). CDR3 length equals 17 residues. V gave up 2 bases and J gave up 2 bases, with 21 bases separating them. Germline V lookup: CDR1 GTSNPN, CDR2 SVGIG (reference sequence). CDR3 DNA: TGTGCCTGGAGTACTCCGCACGTCGTTAGCGCTCAAGAGACCCAGTACTTC. Its protein is CAWSTPHVVSAQETQYF.

CDR3 DNA sequence: TGTGCCAGTAGTACAGGGGGTAACTCTGGAAACACCATATATTTT. This translates into CASSTGGNSGNTIYF. This chain joins TRBV19 and TRBJ1-3, with 7 bases aligning to TRBD1. J was trimmed by 0 bases and V by 4 bases; bases with no gene match: 3. The CDR3 has 15 amino acids. The germline CDR1 and CDR2 sequences are LNHDA and SQIVND (reference sequence).

The chain has TRBV11-2 and TRBJ2-1, with 10 bases lining up with TRBD1. The V gene end was trimmed by 5 bases and the J gene end by 14 bases; junction bases not matched to a gene: 9. The germline gives CDR1 SGHAT, CDR2 FQNNGV. CDR3 length: 13 residues. DNA for the CDR3: TGTGCCAGCAGCAGATTTGGACAGGGGGGAAAGTTCTTC. Residues: CASSRFGQGGKFF.

V is TRBV7-3 and J is TRBJ2-2; TRBD2 aligns across 8 bases. Germline lookup yields CDR1 SGHTA and CDR2 FQGTGA. This CDR3 comprises 16 residues. The V segment lost 1 base and the J segment 10 bases; nucleotides outside the gene matches: 11. Here the CDR3 reads CASSLRASGRREELFF. CDR3 coding DNA: TGTGCCAGCAGCTTAAGAGCTAGCGGGCGACGGGAGGAGCTGTTTTTT.

The genes are TRBV28 and TRBJ2-1; 10 positions agree with TRBD2. The CDR3 loop spans 16 amino acids. Per germline, CDR1 MDHEN and CDR2 SYDVKM. Germline trimming cut 5 bases from V and 2 bases from J; bases unmatched to any gene: 6. CDR3 nucleotides: TGTGCCAGCAGTGGTAGTGGACTAGCGGCCTACAATGAGCAGTTCTTC. The encoded protein is CASSGSGLAAYNEQFF.

V usage is TRBV10-3 and J usage is TRBJ2-4; 9 positions match TRBD1. The CDR3 extends over 14 amino acids. The V and J ends lost 0 bases and 14 bases, in that order; junction bases with no gene match: 8. The germline V gene encodes CDR1 ENHRY and CDR2 SYGVKD. Here the CDR3 reads CAISESCMTGGEYF. The CDR3 region has the DNA TGTGCCATCAGTGAGTCTTGTATGACAGGGGGGGAGTACTTC.

This clone was counted a single time. This chain joins TRBV28 and TRBJ2-3; no firm D call. V was clipped by 5 bases and J by 2 bases, with 20 bases between them. CDR1 is MDHEN, CDR2 SYDVKM, per germline. The CDR3 length is 17 residues. Written as DNA, the CDR3 is TGTGCCAGCAGTCTTCCCAAAAAGGAGTCATTCACAGATACGCAGTATTTT. It yields the protein CASSLPKKESFTDTQYF.

The chain has TRBV4-3 and TRBJ1-6; tentatively, D is TRBD1 (6 bases). CDR3 length: 18 residues. Germline CDR1 reads LGHNA; CDR2 reads YSLEER. The V and J ends lost 0 bases and 11 bases respectively, with 23 bases between them. CDR3 sequence reads: CASSQEISGGTGLTPLHF. The DNA for the CDR3 is TGCGCCAGCAGCCAAGAAATTTCCGGTGGAACAGGGTTAACACCCCTCCACTTT.